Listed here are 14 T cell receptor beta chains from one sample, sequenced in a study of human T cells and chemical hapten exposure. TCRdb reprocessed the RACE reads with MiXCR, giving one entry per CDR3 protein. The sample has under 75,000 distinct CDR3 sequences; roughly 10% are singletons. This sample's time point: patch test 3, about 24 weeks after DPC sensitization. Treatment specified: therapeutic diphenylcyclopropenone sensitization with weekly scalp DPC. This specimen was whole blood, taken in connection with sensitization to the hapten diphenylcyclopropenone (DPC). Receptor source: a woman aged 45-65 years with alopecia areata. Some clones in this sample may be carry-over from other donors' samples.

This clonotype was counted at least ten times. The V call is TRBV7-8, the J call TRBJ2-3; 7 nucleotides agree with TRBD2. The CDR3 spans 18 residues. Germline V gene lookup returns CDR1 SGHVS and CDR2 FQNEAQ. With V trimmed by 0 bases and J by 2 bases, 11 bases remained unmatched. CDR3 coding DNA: TGTGCCAGCAGCTTAGCGGTGGCGGGGGTGAAACTCACAGATACGCAGTATTTT. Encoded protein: CASSLAVAGVKLTDTQYF.

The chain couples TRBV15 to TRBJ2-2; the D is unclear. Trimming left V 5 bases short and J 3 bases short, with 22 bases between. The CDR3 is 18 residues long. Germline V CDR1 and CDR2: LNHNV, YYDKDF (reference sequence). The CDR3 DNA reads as TGTGCCACCAGCGCCCGTCGAAAGGGTTTCCCGGACACCGGGGAGCTGTTTTTT. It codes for CATSARRKGFPDTGELFF.

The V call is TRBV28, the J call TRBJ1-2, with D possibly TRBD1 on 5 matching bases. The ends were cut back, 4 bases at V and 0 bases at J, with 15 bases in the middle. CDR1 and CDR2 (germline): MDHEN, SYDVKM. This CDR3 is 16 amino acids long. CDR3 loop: CASSSPRGGANYGYTF. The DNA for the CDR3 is TGTGCCAGCAGTTCCCCTAGGGGCGGCGCTAACTATGGCTACACCTTC.

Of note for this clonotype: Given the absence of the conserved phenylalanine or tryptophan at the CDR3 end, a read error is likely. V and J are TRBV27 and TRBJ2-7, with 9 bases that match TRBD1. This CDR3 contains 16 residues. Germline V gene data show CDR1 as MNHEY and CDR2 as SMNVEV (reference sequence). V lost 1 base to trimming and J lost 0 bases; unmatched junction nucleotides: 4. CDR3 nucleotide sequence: TGTGCCAGCAGTTTATTGGGACAGGGTCCCTCCTACGAGCAGTACTTG. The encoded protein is CASSLLGQGPSYEQYL.

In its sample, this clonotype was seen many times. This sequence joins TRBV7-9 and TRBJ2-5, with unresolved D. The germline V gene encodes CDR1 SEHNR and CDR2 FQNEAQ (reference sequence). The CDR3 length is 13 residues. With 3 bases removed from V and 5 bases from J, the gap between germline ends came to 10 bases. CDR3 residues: CASSFGPAETQYF. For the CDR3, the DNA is TGTGCCAGCAGCTTCGGCCCGGCGGAGACCCAGTACTTC.

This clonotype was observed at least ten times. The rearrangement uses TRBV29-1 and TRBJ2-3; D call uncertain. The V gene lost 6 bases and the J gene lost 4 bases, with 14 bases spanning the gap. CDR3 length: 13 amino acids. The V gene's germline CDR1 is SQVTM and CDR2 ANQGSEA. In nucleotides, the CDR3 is TGCAGCGTGGGCCACCTCGGCCCAGATACGCAGTATTTT. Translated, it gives CSVGHLGPDTQYF.

Here the CDR3 reads CASSYDSANTGELFF. The CDR3 coding sequence is TGTGCCAGCAGCTACGACAGCGCGAACACCGGGGAGCTGTTTTTT. The chain carries TRBV7-2 and TRBJ2-2, with TRBD1 as a possible D gene (5 bases). The V and J ends lost 4 bases and 0 bases respectively, with 9 bases between them. The CDR3 is made up of 15 amino acids. Germline V gene lookup returns CDR1 SGHTA and CDR2 FQGNSA. The whole variable domain, remainder taken from reference TRBV7-2 and TRBJ2-2, is GAGVSQSPSNKVTEKGKDVELRCDPISGHTALYWYRQSLGQGLEFLIYFQGNSAPDKSGLPSDRFSAERTGGSVSTLTIQRTQQEDSAVYLCASSYDSANTGELFFGEGSRLTVL.

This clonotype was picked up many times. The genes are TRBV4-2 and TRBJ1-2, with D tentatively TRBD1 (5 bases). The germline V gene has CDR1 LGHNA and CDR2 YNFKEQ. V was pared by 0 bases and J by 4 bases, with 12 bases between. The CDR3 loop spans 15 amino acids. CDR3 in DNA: TGTGCCAGCAGCCAAGATTGGAAGGGGCTCTATGGCTACACCTTC. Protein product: CASSQDWKGLYGYTF.

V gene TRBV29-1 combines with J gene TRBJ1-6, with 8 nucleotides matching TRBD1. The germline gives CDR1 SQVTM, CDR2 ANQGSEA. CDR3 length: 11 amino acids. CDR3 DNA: TGCAGGGGACAGGAATATTCACCCCTCCACTTT. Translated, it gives CRGQEYSPLHF.

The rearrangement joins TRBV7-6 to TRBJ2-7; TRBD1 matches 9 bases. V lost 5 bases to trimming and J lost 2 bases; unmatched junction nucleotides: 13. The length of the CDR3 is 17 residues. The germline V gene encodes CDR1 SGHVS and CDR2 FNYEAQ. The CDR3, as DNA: TGTGCCAGCAGCCCACCATCCGGGACAGGGCAACCCTACGAGCAGTACTTC. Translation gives CASSPPSGTGQPYEQYF. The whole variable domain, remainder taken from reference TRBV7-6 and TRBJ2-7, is GAGVSQSPRYKVTKRGQDVALRCDPISGHVSLYWYRQALGQGPEFLTYFNYEAQQDKSGLPNDRFSAERPEGSISTLTIQRTEQRDSAMYRCASSPPSGTGQPYEQYFGPGTRLTVT.

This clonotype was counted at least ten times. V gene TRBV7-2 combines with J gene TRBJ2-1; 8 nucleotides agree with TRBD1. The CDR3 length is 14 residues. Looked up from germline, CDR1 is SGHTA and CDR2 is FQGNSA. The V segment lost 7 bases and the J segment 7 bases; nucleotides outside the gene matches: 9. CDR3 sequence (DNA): TGTGCCAGCAACCTGAGGACAGGGTGGAATGAGCAGTTCTTC. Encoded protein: CASNLRTGWNEQFF.

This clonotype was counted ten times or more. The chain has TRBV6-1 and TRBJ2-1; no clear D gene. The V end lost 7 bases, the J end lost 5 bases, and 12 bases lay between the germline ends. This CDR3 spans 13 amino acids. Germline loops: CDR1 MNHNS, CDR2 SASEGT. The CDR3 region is CASNRHPDNEQFF. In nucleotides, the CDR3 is TGTGCCAGCAATCGACATCCAGACAATGAGCAGTTCTTC.

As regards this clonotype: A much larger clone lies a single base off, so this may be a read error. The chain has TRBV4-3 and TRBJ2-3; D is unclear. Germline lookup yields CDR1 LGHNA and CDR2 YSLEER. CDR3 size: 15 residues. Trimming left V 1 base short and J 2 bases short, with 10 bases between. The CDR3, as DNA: TGCGCCAGCAGCCAAGCATTTTCCGACACAGATACGCAGTATTTT. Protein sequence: CASSQAFSDTDTQYF.

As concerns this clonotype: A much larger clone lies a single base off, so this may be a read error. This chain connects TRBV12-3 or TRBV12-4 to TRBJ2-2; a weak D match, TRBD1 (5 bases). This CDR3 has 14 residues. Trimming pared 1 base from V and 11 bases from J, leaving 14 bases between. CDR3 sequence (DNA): TGTGCCAGCAGTTTAGAGAGACAGATCCATGAGCTGTTTTTT. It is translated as CASSLERQIHELFF.